The 20 T cell receptor beta chains given below trace back to one sample, sequenced in a study of shared clonotypes between healthy human individuals. Profiling relied on immunoSEQ multiplex PCR, and the TCRdb table lists in-frame clones only, not all of them. Here the sample spans about 490,000 clones, 78% being singletons. The sequenced sample consisted of PBMCs. Source of these receptors: a woman aged 40 to 50 in good health. Some clones in this sample may be carry-over from other donors' samples.

The J gene is TRBJ2-7, the V gene TRBV7-2, with D perhaps TRBD1 or TRBD2 (7 bases each). V lost 5 bases and J lost 1, with 12 bases in between. Per germline, CDR1 SGHTA and CDR2 FQGNSA. The CDR3 extends over 14 amino acids. The chain's CDR3 is CASSRGDSSYEQYF. The CDR3 DNA reads TGTGCCAGCAGCCGGGGGGACAGTTCCTACGAGCAGTACTTC.

J is TRBJ2-7 and V is TRBV11-2; D possibly uses TRBD1 or TRBD2 (5 bases each). The CDR3 extends over 13 amino acids. The germline CDR1 and CDR2 sequences are SGHAT and FQNNGV. With 1 base removed from V and 6 bases from J, the gap between germline ends came to 10 bases. The CDR3 DNA reads as TGTGCCAGCAGCTTAGCGGGACGTAGCGAGCAGTACTTC. The encoded protein is CASSLAGRSEQYF.

As DNA, the CDR3 is TGTGCCAGCAGGCCCGACACAGATACGCAGTATTTT. Translation gives CASRPDTDTQYF. The chain is built from TRBV11-2 and TRBJ2-3; no clear D gene. This CDR3 is built from 12 residues. Germline V gene lookup returns CDR1 SGHAT and CDR2 FQNNGV. Between the trimmed V and J ends, which lost 6 bases and 2 bases, there was a span of 6 bases.

The rearrangement joins TRBV2 to TRBJ2-5, with 13 bases identical to TRBD2. Germline V gene lookup returns CDR1 SNHLY and CDR2 FYNNEI. CDR3 length: 20 amino acids. The ends lost 6 bases at V and 5 bases at J; junction bases unmatched: 21. The DNA of the CDR3 is TGTGCCAGCAGGATGGGGGGGACTAGCGGGACCCATGGGGTGTCGGAGACCCAGTACTTC. This codes for CASRMGGTSGTHGVSETQYF.

The V and J genes are TRBV6-1 and TRBJ2-1, with a tentative D call TRBD1 (5 bases). Trimming took off 6 bases at V and 1 base at J, with 7 bases between the two ends. The CDR3 spans 13 residues. CDR1 and CDR2 from the germline V gene are MNHNS and SASEGT. The CDR3 DNA sequence: TGTGCCAGCAGGACAGTATCCTACAATGAGCAGTTCTTC. Protein: CASRTVSYNEQFF.

CDR3 nucleotide sequence: TGTGCCAGCAGCTTAGGGGTTGAGAGTCAGTACTTC. Its translation: CASSLGVESQYF. The genes are TRBV7-2 and TRBJ2-5; D gene uncertain. CDR3 length equals 12 residues. Germline lookup yields CDR1 SGHTA and CDR2 FQGNSA. V was pared by 1 base and J by 11 bases, with 11 bases between.

The V and J genes are TRBV11-1 and TRBJ2-1; D is possibly TRBD2 (6 bases). Trimming took off 2 bases at V and 3 bases at J, with 8 bases between the two ends. Germline lookup yields CDR1 SGHAT and CDR2 FQDESV (reference sequence). The CDR3 loop spans 14 amino acids. CDR3 coding DNA: TGTGCCAGCAGCTTACGGGACTTCTACAATGAGCAGTTCTTC. It translates to CASSLRDFYNEQFF. The full variable domain, rest sourced from reference TRBV11-1 and TRBJ2-1, is EAEVAQSPRYKITEKSQAVAFWCDPISGHATLYWYRQILGQGPELLVQFQDESVVDDSQLPKDRFSAERLKGVDSTLKIQPAELGDSAMYLCASSLRDFYNEQFFGPGTRLTVL.

This sequence joins TRBV7-8 and TRBJ1-2; D unresolved. The CDR3 consists of 12 residues. Trimming removed 5 bases at V and 4 bases at J, with 8 bases between. Per germline, CDR1 SGHVS and CDR2 FQNEAQ. The CDR3 sequence is CASSLNSYGYTF. The CDR3 DNA sequence: TGTGCCAGCAGCCTTAACAGCTATGGCTACACCTTC.

This clone occurred a few times. This chain connects TRBV2 to TRBJ1-4; D gene unclear. With 4 bases removed from V and 8 bases from J, the gap between germline ends came to 11 bases. The germline gives CDR1 SNHLY, CDR2 FYNNEI. CDR3 length: 13 residues. This CDR3 is CASSGKVGEKLFF. CDR3 nucleotide sequence: TGTGCCAGCAGTGGGAAGGTTGGCGAAAAACTGTTTTTT.

This clone was detected once. The J gene is TRBJ2-7, the V gene TRBV19; TRBD1 agrees at 7 bases. The V gene end was trimmed by 6 bases and the J gene end by 5 bases; junction bases not matched to a gene: 10. CDR1 and CDR2 from the germline V gene are LNHDA and SQIVND (reference sequence). The CDR3 has 14 residues. CDR3 nucleotide sequence: TGTGCCAGTAGACCGATCGACAGGGTCGACGAGCAGTACTTC. Translated, it gives CASRPIDRVDEQYF.

This clone was detected only a few times. The chain joins TRBV27 to TRBJ1-5, with no clear D. CDR3 length: 12 residues. Germline CDR1 reads MNHEY; CDR2 reads SMNVEV (reference sequence). V lost 5 bases and J lost 1, with 3 bases in between. CDR3 in amino acids: CASSTSNQPQHF. The CDR3, as DNA: TGTGCCAGCAGTACCAGCAATCAGCCCCAGCATTTT.

This clone was counted between two and nine times. The rearrangement uses TRBV14 and TRBJ2-2; D gene unclear. The CDR3 consists of 13 residues. With 3 bases removed from V and 2 bases from J, the gap between germline ends came to 4 bases. Per the germline V gene, CDR1 is SGHDN and CDR2 is FVKESK. CDR3 sequence reads: CASSHPNTGELFF. The CDR3 region has the DNA TGTGCCAGCAGCCACCCCAACACCGGGGAGCTGTTTTTT.

V gene TRBV11-2 combines with J gene TRBJ2-5; D may be TRBD1 or TRBD2 (5 bases each). Germline V CDR1 and CDR2: SGHAT, FQNNGV. V shed 4 bases and J shed 3 bases, with 12 bases lying between them. This CDR3 has 14 amino acids. Here the CDR3 DNA reads TGTGCCAGCAGCTCGGGACGGCTGAAAGAGACCCAGTACTTC. It translates to CASSSGRLKETQYF.

This clone was observed many times. Other DNA sequences of this sample code for an identical CDR3. J is TRBJ1-1 and V is TRBV2; 10 bases are a match to TRBD1. The CDR3 totals 13 residues. The ends lost 6 bases at V and 6 bases at J; junction bases unmatched: 4. From germline, CDR1 is SNHLY and CDR2 FYNNEI. The CDR3 DNA reads as TGTGCCAGCAGAAGACAGGGGGCGCCTGAAGCTTTCTTT. It codes for CASRRQGAPEAFF.

The V call is TRBV27, the J call TRBJ2-2; the D gene could be TRBD1 or TRBD2 (5 bases each). The V and J ends lost 6 bases and 10 bases respectively, with 15 bases between them. The V gene's germline CDR1 is MNHEY and CDR2 SMNVEV (reference sequence). There are 13 residues in the CDR3. This chain's CDR3 is CASRDLGEKELFF. CDR3 DNA sequence: TGTGCCAGCAGGGACTTAGGGGAGAAGGAGCTGTTTTTT.

J is TRBJ1-5 and V is TRBV7-2; the D gene is possibly TRBD1 (6 bases). Between the trimmed V and J ends, which lost 0 bases and 4 bases, there was a span of 13 bases. Germline CDR1 is SGHTA and CDR2 is FQGNSA. This CDR3 spans 16 amino acids. This chain's CDR3 is CASSLAGHLPNQPQHF. CDR3 nucleotides: TGTGCCAGCAGCTTAGCGGGACACCTACCGAATCAGCCCCAGCATTTT.

This clone has a handful of counts. The chain links TRBV11-1 to TRBJ2-1, with D perhaps TRBD2 (5 bases). Trimming pared 5 bases from V and 0 bases from J, leaving 14 bases between. The CDR3 is 16 residues long. From germline, CDR1 is SGHAT and CDR2 FQDESV (reference sequence). The CDR3 loop is CASSPRDGVSYNEQFF. CDR3 DNA: TGTGCCAGCAGCCCACGTGACGGGGTCTCCTACAATGAGCAGTTCTTC.

The gene calls are TRBV28 and TRBJ2-4; 7 nucleotides line up with TRBD1. The CDR3 has 13 amino acids. Germline CDR1 MDHEN, CDR2 SYDVKM. V shed 6 bases and J 4 bases; nucleotides not matched to a gene: 3. CDR3 region: CASSRQGKNIQYF. CDR3 bases: TGTGCCAGCAGCCGACAGGGAAAAAACATTCAGTACTTC.

This rearrangement joins TRBV28 to TRBJ2-7; D call uncertain. From germline, CDR1 is MDHEN and CDR2 SYDVKM. The CDR3 loop spans 11 amino acids. V was trimmed by 10 bases and J by 3 bases, leaving 10 bases between them. The CDR3 sequence is CATQARYEQYF. The CDR3 DNA is TGTGCCACCCAAGCCCGCTACGAGCAGTACTTC.

The chain employs TRBV4-3 and TRBJ2-1; D perhaps matches TRBD2 (7 bases). The V gene lost 0 bases and the J gene lost 12 bases, with 30 bases spanning the gap. The CDR3 consists of 19 residues. The germline V gene has CDR1 LGHNA and CDR2 YSLEER. The CDR3 DNA is TGCGCCAGCAGCCAAGATAGGACAAAGGGGGGGGACGGAAAGGTTAGGCAGTTCTTC. The encoded protein is CASSQDRTKGGDGKVRQFF.